The 31 T cell receptor beta chains given below trace back to one sample, sequenced in a study of regulatory T cells in long-lasting Graves disease. Arm-PCR of CDR3 regions and iRepertoire HTBI primers were the basis on which TCR beta libraries were built. Using its own MiXCR run on the multiplex PCR reads, TCRdb lists one record per CDR3 protein. The sample shows around 420,000 distinct CDR3 sequences, about 15% of them seen only once. Specified time point: newly diagnosed GD, antithyroid drugs for less than 3 months. PBMCs were the source of the RNA used for TCR sequencing. This sample was also put to use in a study of T cells in Graves' hyperthyroidism and ophthalmopathy.

The sequenced sample was peripheral blood mononuclear cells (PBMCs), obtained at new diagnosis, from a patient treated with antithyroid drugs. The source of these receptors is a woman aged 40 to 50 with Graves disease.

The chain links TRBV19 to TRBJ1-3, with a tentative D call TRBD1 (5 bases). V dropped 4 bases and J dropped 0 bases, with 7 bases sitting between them. The CDR3 extends over 14 amino acids. The germline V gene encodes CDR1 LNHDA and CDR2 SQIVND (reference sequence). This chain's CDR3 is CASSTRDSGNTIYF. CDR3 bases: TGTGCCAGTAGTACCAGGGACTCTGGAAACACCATATATTTT.

The chain has TRBV5-1 and TRBJ2-7; 7 bases fit TRBD2. The CDR3 is 16 residues long. Looked up from germline, CDR1 is SGHRS and CDR2 is YFSETQ. The V segment lost 0 bases and the J segment 2 bases; nucleotides outside the gene matches: 8. The chain's CDR3 is CASSLDAAGSAYEQYF. As DNA, the CDR3 is TGCGCCAGCAGCTTGGATGCAGCGGGATCCGCCTACGAGCAGTACTTC.

This clonotype was seen many times. This chain uses TRBV13 with TRBJ2-7; the match to TRBD1 covers 7 bases. Germline V lookup: CDR1 PRHDT, CDR2 FYEKMQ (reference sequence). The CDR3 sequence is 14 residues long. After removal of 3 bases from V and 3 bases from J, the junction contained 5 bases not matched to a gene. This CDR3 is CASSFRDRVYEQYF. CDR3 sequence (DNA): TGTGCCAGCAGCTTCCGGGACAGAGTCTACGAGCAGTACTTC.

This clonotype was seen repeatedly, ten times or more. The chain couples TRBV18 to TRBJ1-1, with 8 bases that match TRBD1. Germline trimming cut 8 bases from V and 1 base from J; bases unmatched to any gene: 3. CDR1 is KGHSH and CDR2 is LQKENI in the germline V gene. The CDR3 consists of 13 residues. In nucleotides, the CDR3 is TGTGCCAGCAGTGGACAGGGGAACACTGAAGCTTTCTTT. Its protein is CASSGQGNTEAFF.

This clonotype has at least ten counts. The chain has TRBV3-1 and TRBJ2-3, with a possible D match to TRBD2 (6 bases). Trimming stripped 4 bases from V and 2 bases from J, with 19 bases between. This CDR3 contains 17 residues. Germline CDR1 LGHDT, CDR2 YNNKEL (reference sequence). CDR3 DNA sequence: TGTGCCAGCAGCCTCCTGAGGGGCGGGACGACCACAGATACGCAGTATTTT. This codes for CASSLLRGGTTTDTQYF.

V gene TRBV6-1 combines with J gene TRBJ2-3; tentatively, D is TRBD1 (5 bases). The CDR3 totals 13 residues. The V end lost 6 bases, the J end lost 4 bases, and 11 bases lay between the germline ends. CDR1 and CDR2 (germline): MNHNS, SASEGT. The CDR3 sequence: CASSQTASDTQYF. In nucleotides, the CDR3 is TGTGCCAGCAGCCAGACAGCATCAGATACGCAGTATTTT.

Concerning this clonotype: A far larger clone is only one base removed, so a read error is likely. The chain recombines TRBV28 with TRBJ2-5, with a tentative D call TRBD1 (6 bases). From germline, CDR1 is MDHEN and CDR2 SYDVKM. The V end was cut by 5 bases, the J end by 7 bases, with 20 bases between. The CDR3 spans 15 residues. CDR3 sequence reads: CASSPRSQDRLTQYF. The CDR3 region has the DNA TGTGCCAGCAGTCCCAGGTCCCAAGACAGGCTGACCCAGTACTTC.

This clonotype was seen more than once but under ten times. The chain carries TRBV5-4 and TRBJ2-3, with 7 bases lining up with TRBD2. This CDR3 is built from 16 residues. J was trimmed by 2 bases and V by 4 bases; bases with no gene match: 10. The germline V gene has CDR1 SGHNT and CDR2 YYREEE (reference sequence). CDR3 in DNA: TGTGCCAGCAGCCTTCTAGCGGAGGTCTACACAGATACGCAGTATTTT. Translated: CASSLLAEVYTDTQYF.

In its sample, this clonotype was seen many times. The chain links TRBV12-3 or TRBV12-4 to TRBJ2-1; 8 nucleotides agree with TRBD2. Trimming cost V 2 bases and J 11 bases; bases outside gene matches: 5. The CDR3 contains 13 residues. The CDR3 reads CASSLMSGGKQFF. In nucleotides, the CDR3 is TGTGCCAGCAGTTTAATGTCGGGAGGGAAGCAGTTCTTC.

This clonotype was counted only a few times. The J gene is TRBJ2-1, the V gene TRBV11-2, with 8 bases fitting TRBD2. The V gene's germline CDR1 is SGHAT and CDR2 FQNNGV. Germline trimming cut 5 bases from V and 6 bases from J; bases unmatched to any gene: 9. The CDR3 totals 15 residues. The CDR3 is CASSARIAGFNEQFF. CDR3 DNA sequence: TGTGCCAGCAGCGCGCGGATAGCGGGGTTCAATGAGCAGTTCTTC.

This clonotype was seen ten or more times. The gene calls are TRBV2 and TRBJ2-5; 11 positions match TRBD2. The CDR3 covers 17 residues. CDR1 and CDR2 from the germline V gene are SNHLY and FYNNEI. V trimming: 5 bases; J trimming: 1 base; junction bases outside the gene matches: 9. The chain's CDR3 is CASSFSGRGPLQETQYF. In DNA, the CDR3 is TGTGCCAGCAGTTTTAGCGGGAGGGGGCCCCTCCAAGAGACCCAGTACTTC. Variable domain in full (rest from reference TRBV2 and TRBJ2-5): EPEVTQTPSHQVTQMGQEVILRCVPISNHLYFYWYRQILGQKVEFLVSFYNNEISEKSEIFDDQFSVERPDGSNFTLKIRSTKLEDSAMYFCASSFSGRGPLQETQYFGPGTRLLVL.

This chain connects TRBV30 to TRBJ1-6; D gene ambiguous. Trimming took 0 bases from V and 5 from J, leaving 11 bases between them. CDR3 length: 15 residues. Germline CDR1 GTSNPN, CDR2 SVGIG (reference sequence). CDR3 nucleotides: TGTGCCTGGAGTGTAAGGGATTCCAATAATTCACCCCTCCACTTT. Amino acids: CAWSVRDSNNSPLHF.

This clonotype was seen ten or more times. V gene TRBV3-1 combines with J gene TRBJ2-7; TRBD2 might be the D (6 bases). CDR3 length equals 16 residues. Germline V gene data show CDR1 as LGHDT and CDR2 as YNNKEL (reference sequence). Trimming removed 0 bases at V and 0 bases at J, with 12 bases between. The CDR3 coding sequence is TGTGCCAGCAGCCAAGATGGGGGGTCTCGCTCCTACGAGCAGTACTTC. The encoded protein is CASSQDGGSRSYEQYF.

The V call is TRBV6-5, the J call TRBJ1-3; no clear D gene. The CDR3 is made up of 18 amino acids. V lost 0 bases and J 0 bases, leaving 15 bases between the germline ends. Germline values: CDR1 MNHEY, CDR2 SVGAGI. DNA of the CDR3: TGTGCCAGCAGTTACTCATCGGCAGAGAAGGACTCTGGAAACACCATATATTTT. Protein product: CASSYSSAEKDSGNTIYF.

This clonotype was observed at least ten times. The chain carries TRBV3-1 and TRBJ2-7, with D possibly TRBD1 on 6 matching bases. V was trimmed by 5 bases and J by 3 bases, leaving 11 bases between them. CDR1 is LGHDT and CDR2 is YNNKEL in the germline V gene (reference sequence). The CDR3 runs 13 residues. CDR3 DNA sequence: TGTGCCAGCAGCTATGCAGGGGACTACGAGCAGTACTTC. It yields the protein CASSYAGDYEQYF.

This clonotype was picked up a small number of times. V gene TRBV20-1 combines with J gene TRBJ1-5; TRBD1 matches 10 bases. This CDR3 has 15 amino acids. Trimming cost V 1 base and J 2 bases; bases outside gene matches: 2. Germline loops: CDR1 DFQATT, CDR2 SNEGSKA (reference sequence). The CDR3 bases are TGCAGTGCTAGAGGGGACAGGGGCGGCAATCAGCCCCAGCATTTT. It encodes CSARGDRGGNQPQHF.

The table lists this clonotype with many counts. V is TRBV30 and J is TRBJ2-1; 8 bases map to TRBD2. CDR1 and CDR2 from the germline V gene are GTSNPN and SVGIG (reference sequence). This CDR3 region has 17 residues. V dropped 0 bases and J dropped 4; count of bases not matched to a gene: 11. CDR3 sequence: CAWSVGVAGTTYNEQFF. The CDR3 DNA reads TGTGCCTGGAGTGTAGGGGTAGCGGGAACGACATACAATGAGCAGTTCTTC.

The chain combines TRBV4-1 with TRBJ2-5; D gene ambiguous. CDR3 size: 13 residues. The V and J ends lost 1 base and 5 bases respectively, with 8 bases between them. Germline V gives CDR1 MGHRA, CDR2 YSYEKL. CDR3 sequence: CASSQVTRETQYF. The CDR3 DNA is TGCGCCAGCAGCCAAGTGACACGGGAGACCCAGTACTTC.

This clonotype was observed a few times. The CDR3 DNA reads TGTGCCAGCAGTTCCCGGGACAGGGCCTCAGATACGCAGTATTTT. Its protein is CASSSRDRASDTQYF. V usage is TRBV28 and J usage is TRBJ2-3, with TRBD1 matching over 9 bases. V shed 4 bases, J shed 4 bases, and the junction held 6 bases outside the gene matches. The CDR3 extends over 15 amino acids. The germline V gene encodes CDR1 MDHEN and CDR2 SYDVKM.

Worth noting for this clonotype: This may arise from a read error, as a much more abundant clone is one base away. The genes are TRBV5-1 and TRBJ1-4; D is undetermined. The CDR3 contains 13 residues. V lost 5 bases and J 7 bases, leaving 12 bases between the germline ends. The germline gives CDR1 SGHRS, CDR2 YFSETQ. The CDR3 region is CASSLAGIEKLFF. The CDR3, as DNA: TGCGCCAGCAGTCTCGCGGGCATTGAAAAACTGTTTTTT.

The chain has TRBV7-3 and TRBJ2-1; possibly TRBD1 or TRBD2 for D (6 bases each). This CDR3 spans 12 amino acids. Germline V gives CDR1 SGHTA, CDR2 FQGTGA. The ends were cut back, 8 bases at V and 12 bases at J, with 17 bases in the middle. This CDR3 reads CASGNPEGGQFF. The CDR3 DNA reads TGTGCCAGCGGCAACCCGGAGGGGGGGCAGTTCTTC.

The chain carries TRBV29-1 and TRBJ1-2; 8 bases are shared with TRBD1. V gave up 3 bases and J gave up 3 bases; unmatched junction bases: 12. The length of the CDR3 is 16 residues. Germline V lookup: CDR1 SQVTM, CDR2 ANQGSEA. The CDR3 region has the DNA TGCAGCGTTGACCGGACAGGGACACGGCGCGACTATGGCTACACCTTC. Translated: CSVDRTGTRRDYGYTF. Full variable domain (rest looked up from reference TRBV29-1 and TRBJ1-2): SAVISQKPSRDICQRGTSLTIQCQVDSQVTMMFWYRQQPGQSLTLIATANQGSEATYESGFVIDKFPISRPNLTFSTLTVSNMSPEDSSIYLCSVDRTGTRRDYGYTFGSGTRLTVV.

This clonotype was recorded many times. The V call is TRBV12-3 or TRBV12-4, the J call TRBJ2-5; D is possibly TRBD1 (5 bases). This CDR3 has 13 amino acids. V shed 6 bases and J shed 1 base, with 9 bases lying between them. The CDR3 region has the DNA TGTGCCAGCAGCGACAGTCTCCAAGAGACCCAGTACTTC. This gives the protein CASSDSLQETQYF.

V usage is TRBV14 and J usage is TRBJ1-1; TRBD1 is a possible D gene (5 bases). Germline CDR1 SGHDN, CDR2 FVKESK. Trimming removed 0 bases at V and 0 bases at J, with 8 bases between. The CDR3 sequence is 15 residues long. This CDR3 reads CASSQDLGLNTEAFF. The CDR3 nucleotides read TGTGCCAGCAGCCAAGATCTGGGGCTGAACACTGAAGCTTTCTTT.

This clonotype turned up a few times. This sequence joins TRBV19 and TRBJ1-6; 7 nucleotides match TRBD1. The CDR3 totals 14 residues. The V gene's germline CDR1 is LNHDA and CDR2 SQIVND (reference sequence). The junction had 9 bases not matched to a gene; V was cut back by 10 bases and J by 6 bases. In DNA, the CDR3 is TGTGCCACCGGGGACAGAACCCCTAATTCACCCCTCCACTTT. Protein sequence: CATGDRTPNSPLHF. The entire variable domain, with the rest obtained from reference TRBV19 and TRBJ1-6, is as follows: DGGITQSPKYLFRKEGQNVTLSCEQNLNHDAMYWYRQDPGQGLRLIYYSQIVNDFQKGDIAEGYSVSREKKESFPLTVTSAQKNPTAFYLCATGDRTPNSPLHFGNGTRLTVT.

This clonotype was counted many times. The V and J genes are TRBV20-1 and TRBJ2-5, with a weak D call TRBD2 (5 bases). Trimming shortened V by 0 bases and J by 3 bases, and 11 bases separated the two germline ends. The CDR3 totals 14 residues. Per germline, CDR1 DFQATT and CDR2 SNEGSKA (reference sequence). In DNA, the CDR3 is TGCAGTGCTAGAGATTTTACCGGGAAAGAGACCCAGTACTTC. Translation: CSARDFTGKETQYF.

Ten or more counts support this clonotype. The CDR3 spells CATSDPKDRAEETQYF. The CDR3, as DNA: TGTGCCACCAGTGATCCTAAGGACAGGGCCGAGGAGACCCAGTACTTC. The chain combines TRBV24-1 with TRBJ2-5; 8 bases fit TRBD1. Germline V CDR1 and CDR2: KGHDR, SFDVKD. The CDR3 loop spans 16 amino acids. The V gene end was trimmed by 3 bases and the J gene end by 5 bases; junction bases not matched to a gene: 10.

This clonotype was detected many times. The V call is TRBV28, the J call TRBJ2-3; possibly TRBD2 for D (5 bases). V was trimmed by 6 bases and J by 2 bases, leaving 24 bases between them. CDR3 length equals 18 residues. Germline V gene data show CDR1 as MDHEN and CDR2 as SYDVKM. CDR3 region: CASSPRPDYGFSTDTQYF. CDR3 coding DNA: TGTGCCAGCAGCCCTAGGCCCGACTACGGGTTTTCCACAGATACGCAGTATTTT.

This clonotype was seen ten or more times. This sequence joins TRBV6-2 or TRBV6-3 and TRBJ1-2; D uncertain. The ends were cut back, 5 bases at V and 2 bases at J, with 12 bases in the middle. The CDR3 is made up of 14 amino acids. Germline V CDR1 and CDR2: MNHEY, SVGEGT. This chain's CDR3 is CASSAGFDNYGYTF. CDR3 nucleotide sequence: TGTGCCAGCAGTGCTGGGTTTGACAACTATGGCTACACCTTC.

The chain employs TRBV11-3 and TRBJ2-5; TRBD1 might be the D (5 bases). The germline CDR1 and CDR2 sequences are SGHNT and YENEEA. V shed 1 base and J shed 4 bases, with 13 bases lying between them. CDR3 length: 15 amino acids. The CDR3 DNA sequence: TGTGCCAGCAGCTTAGTTTGGGGCAGGGTAGAGACCCAGTACTTC. Residues: CASSLVWGRVETQYF.

The table lists this clonotype with a few counts. At one end, the junction sequence differs from germline, possibly due to a read error. The genes are TRBV28 and TRBJ2-7; D may be TRBD1 or TRBD2 (5 bases each). The CDR3 covers 13 residues. Germline V gene sequence: CDR1 MDHEN, CDR2 SYDVKM. In DNA, the CDR3 is TGTGCCAGCAGTTTCGGGACGGCCTACGAGCAGCACTTC. Protein product: CASSFGTAYEQHF.